What follows describes a single T cell receptor (beta chain). Its antigen remains unidentified. The repertoire was sequenced with immunoSEQ multiplex PCR; TCRdb's copy has only in-frame clones and lacks some. The table includes approximately 10,000 clones, around 78% detected once. Trimming pared 4 bases from V and 6 bases from J, leaving 8 bases between. CDR3 length: 12 amino acids. The germline CDR1 and CDR2 sequences are SGHKS and YYEKEE (reference sequence). The data were obtained in a study of chemoradiotherapy in HPV16-positive cancers. Overall study findings and caveats: During treatment, candidate HPV-specific clones and E7-related motifs expanded in tumor.

The receptor was derived from a human donor with HPV-associated anogenital cancer. The chain carries TRBV5-5 and TRBJ1-5; TRBD1 is a possible D gene (6 bases). The sample was collected from a patient who underwent chemoradiotherapy. This chain's CDR3 is CASSAQGQPQHF. The CDR3 nucleotides read TGTGCCAGCAGCGCACAGGGTCAGCCCCAGCATTTT.